Each of the 20 T cell receptor beta chains below was sequenced from the same sample in a study of shared clonotypes between healthy human individuals. CD45RO-negative CD8 cells positively selected for CCR7 made up the naive population, which excluded terminally differentiated effector memory CD45RA+ cells. Measured with immunoSEQ multiplex PCR; TCRdb has only the in-frame clones, and not every one. The table records around 1.9 million clones, about 92% of them present only once. The sequencing sample was made of naive CD8+ T cells from PBMCs. The source of these receptors is a man between 18 and 35 years old in good health. Some clones in this sample may be carry-over from other donors' samples.

The V and J genes are TRBV9 and TRBJ2-1; D assignment may be TRBD1 or TRBD2 (6 bases each). The V gene lost 1 base and the J gene lost 0 bases, with 20 bases spanning the gap. The CDR3 extends over 19 amino acids. Per germline, CDR1 SGDLS and CDR2 YYNGEE. CDR3 in DNA: TGTGCCAGCAGCGTATTCCGGTACAACGGGGGCATCTCCTACAATGAGCAGTTCTTC. It yields the protein CASSVFRYNGGISYNEQFF.

The gene calls are TRBV7-9 and TRBJ1-2; tentatively, D is TRBD1 (5 bases). The CDR3 extends over 13 amino acids. V was cut by 4 bases and J by 4 bases, with 10 bases left in between. Germline lookup yields CDR1 SEHNR and CDR2 FQNEAQ (reference sequence). The CDR3 nucleotides read TGTGCCAGCAGCTCGGGACTGCCCTATGGCTACACCTTC. Protein sequence: CASSSGLPYGYTF.

As regards this clone: Different DNA sequences within this sample yield the same CDR3. J is TRBJ1-1 and V is TRBV7-9; D is unclear. This CDR3 is 13 amino acids long. Germline V gene data show CDR1 as SEHNR and CDR2 as FQNEAQ (reference sequence). The V end lost 4 bases, the J end lost 2 bases, and 8 bases lay between the germline ends. DNA for the CDR3: TGTGCCAGCAGCTCCCCCTCCAACACTGAAGCTTTCTTT. Protein sequence: CASSSPSNTEAFF.

V and J are TRBV13 and TRBJ2-4, with TRBD2 matching 7 bases. Germline V lookup: CDR1 PRHDT, CDR2 FYEKMQ (reference sequence). The V and J ends lost 5 bases and 0 bases, in that order; junction bases with no gene match: 7. CDR3 length equals 16 residues. The CDR3 is CASSPGVAGAKNIQYF. CDR3 in DNA: TGTGCCAGCAGCCCGGGGGTAGCGGGAGCCAAAAACATTCAGTACTTC.

This sequence joins TRBV7-8 and TRBJ2-7, with D tentatively TRBD2 (5 bases). The CDR3 spans 20 residues. CDR1 is SGHVS and CDR2 is FQNEAQ in the germline V gene. V lost 5 bases and J lost 0, with 29 bases in between. This chain's CDR3 is CASSHGGWVVDQISSYEQYF. The CDR3 coding sequence is TGTGCCAGCAGCCACGGAGGCTGGGTTGTAGACCAAATCTCCTCCTACGAGCAGTACTTC.

CDR3 sequence (DNA): TGTGCCAGTAGTAGGGGGACCACCGGGGAGCTGTTTTTT. Translated: CASSRGTTGELFF. V usage is TRBV19 and J usage is TRBJ2-2, with D perhaps being TRBD1 or TRBD2 (5 bases each). The CDR3 is 13 residues long. V was cut by 4 bases and J by 4 bases, with 7 bases left in between. The germline V gene has CDR1 LNHDA and CDR2 SQIVND (reference sequence).

This rearrangement joins TRBV4-1 to TRBJ2-1; D gene unclear. Trimming left V 0 bases short and J 6 bases short, with 15 bases between. There are 16 residues in the CDR3. The germline CDR1 and CDR2 sequences are MGHRA and YSYEKL. The CDR3 DNA sequence: TGCGCCAGCAGCCAAGATAGTTTACCCTTCTCCAATGAGCAGTTCTTC. Translated: CASSQDSLPFSNEQFF.

This clone was detected once. The V and J genes are TRBV10-3 and TRBJ1-6; D is undetermined. Germline CDR1 is ENHRY and CDR2 is SYGVKD. The V and J ends lost 2 bases and 6 bases respectively, with 11 bases between them. The CDR3 contains 15 residues. The CDR3 here is CAISEGPGSNSPLHF. CDR3 DNA sequence: TGTGCCATCAGTGAGGGCCCGGGATCTAATTCACCCCTCCACTTT.

This clone occurred once. CDR3 sequence: CASSTGTPGSPREFF. The CDR3 DNA sequence: TGTGCCAGCAGCACCGGGACACCCGGCAGCCCTAGGGAGTTCTTC. V gene TRBV7-2 combines with J gene TRBJ2-1, with D perhaps matching TRBD1 (6 bases). The V and J ends lost 5 bases and 14 bases respectively, with 25 bases between them. The germline V gene has CDR1 SGHTA and CDR2 FQGNSA. The CDR3 is 15 residues long.

The rearrangement links TRBV29-1 to TRBJ2-7; D is unclear. The V end lost 0 bases, the J end lost 4 bases, and 4 bases lay between the germline ends. CDR3 length: 11 residues. Per germline, CDR1 SQVTM and CDR2 ANQGSEA. In nucleotides, the CDR3 is TGCAGCGTTGAAGATCAGTACGAGCAGTACTTC. Its protein is CSVEDQYEQYF.

V and J are TRBV27 and TRBJ2-7, with D hard to call. The V gene's germline CDR1 is MNHEY and CDR2 SMNVEV (reference sequence). This CDR3 contains 14 residues. The ends were cut back, 0 bases at V and 3 bases at J, with 9 bases in the middle. The CDR3 loop reads CASSLSAKVYEQYF. Here the CDR3 DNA reads TGTGCCAGCAGTTTATCAGCCAAGGTCTACGAGCAGTACTTC.

Remarks on this clone: Other DNA sequences from this sample encode an identical CDR3 as well. This chain joins TRBV6-5 and TRBJ2-1; D is unclear. The V gene lost 0 bases and the J gene lost 7 bases, with 7 bases spanning the gap. From germline, CDR1 is MNHEY and CDR2 SVGAGI. The CDR3 consists of 13 residues. As DNA, the CDR3 is TGTGCCAGCAGTTACTCGACGTGGAATGAGCAGTTCTTC. It translates to CASSYSTWNEQFF.

The chain carries TRBV11-2 and TRBJ2-7, with D unclear. Trimming took off 3 bases at V and 3 bases at J, with 12 bases between the two ends. The length of the CDR3 is 14 residues. Per the germline V gene, CDR1 is SGHAT and CDR2 is FQNNGV. As DNA, the CDR3 is TGTGCCAGCAGCTTTGTGGGCTTGAGCTACGAGCAGTACTTC. It is translated as CASSFVGLSYEQYF. Supplemented by reference TRBV11-2 and TRBJ2-7, the full variable domain reads EAGVAQSPRYKIIEKRQSVAFWCNPISGHATLYWYQQILGQGPKLLIQFQNNGVVDDSQLPKDRFSAERLKGVDSTLKIQPAKLEDSAVYLCASSFVGLSYEQYFGPGTRLTVT.

This chain links TRBV7-9 with TRBJ1-4; D remains unclear. V was clipped by 3 bases and J by 7 bases, with 9 bases between them. The germline V gene has CDR1 SEHNR and CDR2 FQNEAQ (reference sequence). There are 13 residues in the CDR3. The CDR3 DNA reads TGTGCCAGCAGCTTTTGGGATGGTGAAAAACTGTTTTTT. It yields the protein CASSFWDGEKLFF.

The V call is TRBV30, the J call TRBJ2-2, with D possibly matching TRBD2 (6 bases). Trimming took off 0 bases at V and 11 bases at J, with 10 bases between the two ends. The CDR3 is 12 residues long. Germline CDR1 is GTSNPN and CDR2 is SVGIG (reference sequence). CDR3 in amino acids: CAWSVGEVELFF. The CDR3 coding sequence is TGTGCCTGGAGTGTAGGGGAGGTAGAGCTGTTTTTT.

The chain employs TRBV5-8 and TRBJ1-5; D gene unclear. Germline CDR1 and CDR2: SGHTS and YDEGEE. The germline V and J ends were trimmed by 3 bases and 4 bases, with 14 bases remaining between them. The CDR3 contains 15 residues. The CDR3 DNA follows: TGTGCCAGCAGCTCCCACGTGGTGCGAAATCAGCCCCAGCATTTT. This codes for CASSSHVVRNQPQHF.

The V gene is TRBV4-1, the J gene TRBJ2-3; D remains unclear. V was clipped by 6 bases and J by 3 bases, with 13 bases between them. Germline assignment: CDR1 MGHRA and CDR2 YSYEKL. This CDR3 has 14 residues. The CDR3 DNA follows: TGCGCCAGCAGAAAAGACGGTCTGACAGATACGCAGTATTTT. This encodes CASRKDGLTDTQYF.

The chain uses TRBV27 and TRBJ2-7, with 12 nucleotides matching TRBD1. The length of the CDR3 is 14 residues. Germline V gene lookup returns CDR1 MNHEY and CDR2 SMNVEV (reference sequence). Germline trimming cut 6 bases from V and 7 bases from J; bases unmatched to any gene: 7. This CDR3 is CASSKGQGAWEQYF. Written as DNA, the CDR3 is TGTGCCAGCAGCAAGGGACAGGGGGCGTGGGAGCAGTACTTC.

The gene calls are TRBV7-9 and TRBJ2-6; D not certain. Germline values: CDR1 SEHNR, CDR2 FQNEAQ (reference sequence). The CDR3 contains 15 residues. Trimming removed 4 bases from V and 0 bases from J, with 7 bases in between. CDR3 bases: TGTGCCAGCAGCTCCCCCATCTCTGGGGCCAACGTCCTGACTTTC. Translating it yields CASSSPISGANVLTF.

This clone was counted only a few times. The chain links TRBV28 to TRBJ1-5; 10 bases are shared with TRBD1. The CDR3 totals 14 residues. V shed 6 bases, J shed 2 bases, and the junction held 1 base outside the gene matches. Germline V CDR1 and CDR2: MDHEN, SYDVKM. This CDR3 reads CASSGTGGNQPQHF. CDR3 DNA sequence: TGTGCCAGCAGCGGGACAGGGGGCAATCAGCCCCAGCATTTT.